Listed here are 26 T cell receptor beta chains from one sample, sequenced in a study of CD8 T cells in Susac syndrome. Reverse transcription of roughly 0.5 to 1 ug RNA was carried out with random hexamers. One entry per CDR3 protein, called by TCRdb with MiXCR from the immunoSEQ multiplex PCR reads. Found here are about 160,000 distinct CDR3 sequences, about 93% of them singletons; the top ten hold 0.13%. Sequenced sample: CD4+ T cells from PBMCs. Source of these receptors: a human donor in good health.

The rearrangement uses TRBV12-3 or TRBV12-4 and TRBJ2-3, with D possibly being TRBD1 (6 bases). Trimming stripped 6 bases from V and 8 bases from J, with 12 bases between. The CDR3 totals 12 residues. CDR3 in amino acids: CASSRDTRTQYF. CDR3 nucleotides: TGTGCCAGCAGCCGGGACACCCGTACGCAGTATTTT.

This chain joins TRBV18 and TRBJ2-7, with TRBD2 matching over 9 bases. With 3 bases clipped from V and 0 bases from J, the junction kept 3 bases outside the gene matches. Germline CDR1 reads KGHSH; CDR2 reads LQKENI. This CDR3 contains 15 residues. CDR3 sequence reads: CASSPPGLASYEQYF. Here the CDR3 DNA reads TGTGCCAGCTCACCTCCGGGACTAGCCTCCTACGAGCAGTACTTC. Together with reference TRBV18 and TRBJ2-7, the CDR3 gives the full variable domain: NAGVMQNPRHLVRRRGQEARLRCSPMKGHSHVYWYRQLPEEGLKFMVYLQKENIIDESGMPKERFSAEFPKEGPSILRIQQVVRGDSAAYFCASSPPGLASYEQYFGPGTRLTVT.

The rearrangement uses TRBV6-5 and TRBJ1-4; 7 nucleotides align to TRBD1. Trimming cost V 6 bases and J 0 bases; bases outside gene matches: 4. This CDR3 contains 15 residues. CDR1 is MNHEY, CDR2 SVGAGI, per germline. The CDR3 sequence is CASSYRGATNEKLFF. The CDR3 DNA sequence: TGTGCCAGCAGCTACAGGGGCGCAACTAATGAAAAACTGTTTTTT.

In this sample, this clonotype turned up a few times. The rearrangement links TRBV19 to TRBJ2-7, with D possibly being TRBD1 or TRBD2 (5 bases each). This CDR3 region has 14 residues. CDR1 is LNHDA, CDR2 SQIVND, per germline (reference sequence). V lost 4 bases and J lost 0, with 10 bases in between. For the CDR3, the DNA is TGTGCCAGTAGTAATGGGGGAAACTCCTACGAGCAGTACTTC. It is translated as CASSNGGNSYEQYF.

The CDR3 spells CASSSGLAEKETQYF. CDR3 nucleotides: TGTGCCAGCAGCTCCGGACTAGCGGAAAAAGAGACCCAGTACTTC. The rearrangement uses TRBV5-8 and TRBJ2-5; 10 bases match TRBD2. Germline V gene data show CDR1 as SGHTS and CDR2 as YDEGEE. After removal of 3 bases from V and 3 bases from J, the junction contained 5 bases not matched to a gene. CDR3 size: 15 residues.

This chain uses TRBV25-1 with TRBJ1-2, with D tentatively TRBD1 (5 bases). The CDR3 runs 15 residues. Trimming shortened V by 3 bases and J by 5 bases, and 16 bases separated the two germline ends. Germline V gene lookup returns CDR1 MGHDK and CDR2 SYGVNS. The CDR3 region is CASSDETRGGYGYTF. Written as DNA, the CDR3 is TGTGCCAGCAGTGATGAGACTAGGGGCGGTTATGGCTACACCTTC.

On this clonotype: The junction differs from germline at one of its ends, possibly a read error. This chain connects TRBV7-2 to TRBJ2-1; TRBD1 matches 8 bases. Germline V CDR1 and CDR2: SGHTA, FQGNSA. This CDR3 has 11 residues. CDR3 in amino acids: CASSLKDRDVF. The DNA for the CDR3 is TGTGCCAGCAGCTTAAAGGACAGGGACGTCTTC.

V is TRBV20-1 and J is TRBJ2-5; D might be TRBD1 (6 bases). Germline assignment: CDR1 DFQATT and CDR2 SNEGSKA (reference sequence). V was pared by 3 bases and J by 4 bases, with 15 bases between. The CDR3 extends over 14 amino acids. Here the CDR3 reads CSARVQGRPETQYF. CDR3 nucleotide sequence: TGCAGTGCTAGGGTACAGGGTCGGCCAGAGACCCAGTACTTC.

The chain combines TRBV15 with TRBJ2-2; D gene uncertain. CDR3 length: 15 amino acids. Trimming removed 6 bases from V and 2 bases from J, with 13 bases in between. Germline V CDR1 and CDR2: LNHNV, YYDKDF (reference sequence). The CDR3 DNA reads as TGTGCCACCAGACATCTCACCTTTAACACCGGGGAGCTGTTTTTT. Protein product: CATRHLTFNTGELFF. The full variable domain, with the rest looked up from reference TRBV15 and TRBJ2-2, is DAMVIQNPRYQVTQFGKPVTLSCSQTLNHNVMYWYQQKSSQAPKLLFHYYDKDFNNEADTPDNFQSRRPNTSFCFLDIRSPGLGDTAMYLCATRHLTFNTGELFFGEGSRLTVL.

V usage is TRBV18 and J usage is TRBJ1-2, with D uncertain. The CDR3 contains 13 residues. Trimming took off 4 bases at V and 6 bases at J, with 12 bases between the two ends. Germline V gene data show CDR1 as KGHSH and CDR2 as LQKENI. In DNA form, the CDR3 reads TGTGCCAGCTCACTGACGGTGTGGGATGGCTACACCTTC. It translates to CASSLTVWDGYTF.

V gene TRBV18 combines with J gene TRBJ2-1; D is possibly TRBD1 (5 bases). The CDR3 is made up of 12 amino acids. The V end lost 3 bases, the J end lost 9 bases, and 9 bases lay between the germline ends. Germline V gene lookup returns CDR1 KGHSH and CDR2 LQKENI. The CDR3 is CASSPIQGEQFF. CDR3 coding DNA: TGTGCCAGCTCACCCATCCAGGGTGAGCAGTTCTTC.

The chain links TRBV2 to TRBJ1-5; 7 bases are a match to TRBD1. V lost 8 bases, J lost 2 bases, and 9 bases stayed unmatched. Per germline, CDR1 SNHLY and CDR2 FYNNEI. This CDR3 region has 15 residues. The CDR3 DNA reads TGTGCCAGCGAGAAAGGGGGCGGGGGCAATCAGCCCCAGCATTTT. The encoded protein is CASEKGGGGNQPQHF.

This chain joins TRBV29-1 and TRBJ2-1, with 8 bases identical to TRBD2. This CDR3 is built from 13 residues. The V and J ends lost 4 bases and 9 bases, in that order; junction bases with no gene match: 8. Germline V gene sequence: CDR1 SQVTM, CDR2 ANQGSEA. CDR3 residues: CSVGGAGVFEQFF. CDR3 DNA sequence: TGCAGCGTTGGCGGAGCGGGGGTTTTTGAGCAGTTCTTC.

This chain connects TRBV2 to TRBJ2-7; D is perhaps TRBD1 (5 bases). This CDR3 is 14 amino acids long. Germline V gene lookup returns CDR1 SNHLY and CDR2 FYNNEI. Trimming took 6 bases from V and 5 from J, leaving 17 bases between them. The DNA for the CDR3 is TGTGCCAGCAGCTGGGGCCCGCTGGGAAACGAGCAGTACTTC. Translation gives CASSWGPLGNEQYF. Looking up the rest from reference TRBV2 and TRBJ2-7 gives the full variable domain: EPEVTQTPSHQVTQMGQEVILRCVPISNHLYFYWYRQILGQKVEFLVSFYNNEISEKSEIFDDQFSVERPDGSNFTLKIRSTKLEDSAMYFCASSWGPLGNEQYFGPGTRLTVT.

The J gene is TRBJ1-1, the V gene TRBV7-8; 9 nucleotides agree with TRBD1. The CDR3 spans 13 residues. The V segment lost 1 base and the J segment 11 bases; nucleotides outside the gene matches: 5. Per the germline V gene, CDR1 is SGHVS and CDR2 is FQNEAQ. CDR3: CASSLVGQGGAFF. CDR3 in DNA: TGTGCCAGCAGCTTAGTGGGACAGGGAGGGGCTTTCTTT.

This clonotype came up once. The rearrangement uses TRBV20-1 and TRBJ2-7; the match to TRBD2 covers 10 bases. This CDR3 is 16 amino acids long. The J segment lost 5 bases and the V segment lost 3 bases, leaving 13 bases of the junction unmatched. Germline V lookup: CDR1 DFQATT, CDR2 SNEGSKA (reference sequence). CDR3 DNA: TGCAGTGCTAGGGCCTTTGTAGCGGGGGGCCGGGACGAGCAGTACTTC. Translation gives CSARAFVAGGRDEQYF.

V usage is TRBV15 and J usage is TRBJ1-5, with TRBD1 identical over 9 bases. The CDR3 covers 17 residues. Per the germline V gene, CDR1 is LNHNV and CDR2 is YYDKDF (reference sequence). V dropped 0 bases and J dropped 3; count of bases not matched to a gene: 6. The CDR3 protein is CATSREGGTGNNQPQHF. DNA for the CDR3: TGTGCCACCAGCAGAGAGGGCGGGACAGGGAACAATCAGCCCCAGCATTTT.

This chain joins TRBV5-1 and TRBJ2-3; 8 bases agree with TRBD1. Per germline, CDR1 SGHRS and CDR2 YFSETQ. Unmatched junction bases numbered 6, after V lost 3 bases and J lost 0 bases. The CDR3 sequence is 16 residues long. The CDR3 bases are TGCGCCAGCAGCTACGACAGGGGCCTCAGCACAGATACGCAGTATTTT. As protein: CASSYDRGLSTDTQYF.

The chain is built from TRBV7-9 and TRBJ1-1, with D hard to call. The germline gives CDR1 SEHNR, CDR2 FQNEAQ (reference sequence). This CDR3 comprises 14 residues. V was shortened by 1 base and J by 3 bases, with 9 bases between the two germline ends. CDR3 sequence reads: CASSLDRGDTEAFF. Here the CDR3 DNA reads TGTGCCAGCAGCTTAGATCGCGGGGACACTGAAGCTTTCTTT.

This sequence joins TRBV3-1 and TRBJ2-3; D is ambiguous. The germline V gene has CDR1 LGHDT and CDR2 YNNKEL (reference sequence). This CDR3 comprises 14 residues. V was pared by 3 bases and J by 0 bases, with 7 bases between. CDR3 sequence: CASSQQRSTDTQYF. Here the CDR3 DNA reads TGTGCCAGCAGCCAGCAGAGGAGCACAGATACGCAGTATTTT.

The chain links TRBV12-3 or TRBV12-4 to TRBJ2-7; 7 bases agree with TRBD1. V dropped 1 base and J dropped 1; count of bases not matched to a gene: 7. This CDR3 has 16 residues. DNA for the CDR3: TGTGCCAGCAGTTTAGACACCGGGACAGCTTCCTACGAGCAGTACTTC. It specifies CASSLDTGTASYEQYF.

This rearrangement joins TRBV5-4 to TRBJ2-1, with unresolved D. CDR1 is SGHNT and CDR2 is YYREEE in the germline V gene (reference sequence). V was pared by 1 base and J by 5 bases, with 13 bases between. The CDR3 sequence is 15 residues long. The CDR3 loop is CASSLSIDGDNEQFF. DNA for the CDR3: TGTGCCAGCAGCTTGTCGATTGATGGGGACAATGAGCAGTTCTTC.

This chain joins TRBV7-7 and TRBJ2-7, with D unresolved. Germline V gene lookup returns CDR1 SSHAT and CDR2 FNYEAQ (reference sequence). V gave up 5 bases and J gave up 0 bases, with 11 bases separating them. This CDR3 region has 14 residues. This CDR3 reads CASSPAWDSYEQYF. CDR3 DNA sequence: TGTGCCAGCAGCCCCGCCTGGGACTCCTACGAGCAGTACTTC.

The chain combines TRBV29-1 with TRBJ1-5; D is undetermined. This CDR3 spans 14 amino acids. The germline gives CDR1 SQVTM, CDR2 ANQGSEA. The V end lost 6 bases, the J end lost 2 bases, and 14 bases lay between the germline ends. CDR3 nucleotides: TGCAGCGTGACGGGGTTACTGGGCAATCAGCCCCAGCATTTT. Amino acids: CSVTGLLGNQPQHF.

V gene TRBV7-2 combines with J gene TRBJ2-3; no reliable D call. Germline loops: CDR1 SGHTA, CDR2 FQGNSA. V lost 1 base to trimming and J lost 4 bases, with 3 bases between them. This CDR3 comprises 12 residues. The CDR3 region has the DNA TGTGCCAGCAGCTTAGGTCCAGATACGCAGTATTTT. Its translation is CASSLGPDTQYF. Drawing the rest from reference TRBV7-2 and TRBJ2-3, the complete variable domain is GAGVSQSPSNKVTEKGKDVELRCDPISGHTALYWYRQSLGQGLEFLIYFQGNSAPDKSGLPSDRFSAERTGGSVSTLTIQRTQQEDSAVYLCASSLGPDTQYFGPGTRLTVL.

This sequence joins TRBV20-1 and TRBJ2-7; D remains unclear. From germline, CDR1 is DFQATT and CDR2 SNEGSKA (reference sequence). The germline V and J ends were trimmed by 7 bases and 3 bases, with 10 bases remaining between them. The CDR3 is 11 amino acids. The CDR3 DNA reads TGCAGTGTTCCCTCTAACTACGAGCAGTACTTC. It codes for CSVPSNYEQYF.